These 10 T cell receptor beta chains share one sample of origin, sequenced in a study of cytomegalovirus exposure and HLA in healthy donors. 13 Jbeta primers and 60 Vbeta primers were used for the PCR. TCRdb's copy holds only in-frame clones and misses some; the assay was immunoSEQ multiplex PCR. The listing records tens of thousands of clones. Material for sequencing was PBMCs. These receptors all stem from a man aged 35 to 55 in good health and CMV-seronegative.

CDR3 coding DNA: TGTGCCAGCAGCTTAGATCAGGGTAGGTACAATGAGCAGTTCTTC. Translating it yields CASSLDQGRYNEQFF. The rearrangement joins TRBV11-2 to TRBJ2-1; D might be TRBD1 (5 bases). Trimming pared 0 bases from V and 4 bases from J, leaving 10 bases between. Germline CDR1 reads SGHAT; CDR2 reads FQNNGV. The CDR3 is made up of 15 amino acids.

The rearrangement links TRBV19 to TRBJ2-5, with 9 nucleotides matching TRBD1. The CDR3 contains 15 residues. V shed 6 bases and J 5 bases; nucleotides not matched to a gene: 10. Germline V gene sequence: CDR1 LNHDA, CDR2 SQIVND (reference sequence). The DNA of the CDR3 is TGTGCCAGTAGAGGGCTCGACAGGGGGGGTGAGACCCAGTACTTC. Translation: CASRGLDRGGETQYF.

The chain links TRBV4-2 to TRBJ1-2; D call uncertain. This CDR3 has 16 residues. V lost 0 bases and J 4 bases, leaving 15 bases between the germline ends. CDR1 is LGHNA and CDR2 is YNFKEQ in the germline V gene. CDR3 sequence reads: CASSQEVPGSGYGYTF. CDR3 nucleotide sequence: TGTGCCAGCAGCCAAGAAGTTCCGGGGTCAGGCTATGGCTACACCTTC.

The chain joins TRBV6-5 to TRBJ2-7, with 7 bases that match TRBD2. Trimming at V came to 6 bases and at J to 0 bases, leaving 8 bases not matched to a gene. CDR3 length: 15 residues. Looked up from germline, CDR1 is MNHEY and CDR2 is SVGAGI. The CDR3 nucleotides read TGTGCCAGCAGACTAACGGGGAGGGCCTCCTACGAGCAGTACTTC. Protein product: CASRLTGRASYEQYF.

The J gene is TRBJ2-5, the V gene TRBV7-8; tentative D call: TRBD1 (6 bases). Germline values: CDR1 SGHVS, CDR2 FQNEAQ. With 2 bases removed from V and 0 bases from J, the gap between germline ends came to 10 bases. CDR3 size: 15 residues. The CDR3 reads CASSLPDSDQETQYF. CDR3 in DNA: TGTGCCAGCAGCTTACCGGACAGCGACCAAGAGACCCAGTACTTC.

The chain is built from TRBV2 and TRBJ1-1, with D possibly TRBD1 on 5 matching bases. This CDR3 region has 14 residues. V was clipped by 5 bases and J by 1 base, with 11 bases between them. Per the germline V gene, CDR1 is SNHLY and CDR2 is FYNNEI. The chain's CDR3 is CASSFFTGNTEAFF. In DNA, the CDR3 is TGTGCCAGCAGTTTCTTTACAGGGAACACTGAAGCTTTCTTT. Variable domain in full (rest from reference TRBV2 and TRBJ1-1): EPEVTQTPSHQVTQMGQEVILRCVPISNHLYFYWYRQILGQKVEFLVSFYNNEISEKSEIFDDQFSVERPDGSNFTLKIRSTKLEDSAMYFCASSFFTGNTEAFFGQGTRLTVV.

The chain has TRBV30 and TRBJ2-7; TRBD1 matches at 9 bases. Germline CDR1 and CDR2: GTSNPN and SVGIG (reference sequence). This CDR3 region has 14 residues. V gave up 8 bases and J gave up 3 bases; unmatched junction bases: 11. CDR3 coding DNA: TGTGCCGGGACCCGTGACAGGGGGATCTACGAGCAGTACTTC. Its translation: CAGTRDRGIYEQYF.

The chain uses TRBV4-2 and TRBJ1-1, with 7 bases matching TRBD1. CDR1 is LGHNA and CDR2 is YNFKEQ in the germline V gene. V was clipped by 2 bases and J by 10 bases; unmatched bases: 7. The CDR3 spans 13 residues. The CDR3, as DNA: TGTGCCAGCAGCCAAACAGGGGCCCAGGTAGCTTTCTTT. Its protein is CASSQTGAQVAFF.

V is TRBV6-5 and J is TRBJ2-1; 9 bases are a match to TRBD2. Germline-derived CDR1 and CDR2 are MNHEY and SVGAGI. V shed 8 bases, J shed 6 bases, and the junction held 8 bases outside the gene matches. The CDR3 has 14 residues. The CDR3 nucleotides are TGTGCCAGCCAGGCAGGAGCGGGGGGCAATGAGCAGTTCTTC. This sequence encodes CASQAGAGGNEQFF.

The J gene is TRBJ1-1, the V gene TRBV7-8, with 8 bases identical to TRBD1. V lost 6 bases to trimming and J lost 1 base; unmatched junction nucleotides: 4. Germline V gives CDR1 SGHVS, CDR2 FQNEAQ. There are 14 residues in the CDR3. DNA for the CDR3: TGTGCCAGCAGACCAGGGGGCCGGAACACTGAAGCTTTCTTT. It specifies CASRPGGRNTEAFF.